The rows below give T cell receptor beta chains drawn from one sample of a study of regulatory T cells in long-lasting Graves disease. TCRdb analysed the multiplex PCR reads with MiXCR anew, one entry per CDR3 protein. This sample has about 440,000 distinct CDR3 sequences; 15% occur once, and the top ten carry 15% to 20%. Separately, the same data were catalogued under a study of T cells in Graves' hyperthyroidism and ophthalmopathy.

Sample: peripheral blood mononuclear cells (PBMCs), taken at new diagnosis, from a patient treated with antithyroid drugs. The receptors were sampled from a woman aged 25 to 39 with Graves disease. Each CDR3 is given with its conserved first and last residue. A D gene is named only where the DNA matches it firmly. Size is omitted from some rows. Given values are once, few, many or a class for expanded clones.

J gene | clone size | D gene | V gene | CDR3 protein | CDR3 DNA
TRBJ2-1 | . | TRBD1 | TRBV27 | CASSLSRDRLNNEQFF | TGTGCCAGCAGTCTAAGCCGGGACAGGCTAAACAATGAGCAGTTCTTC
TRBJ2-6 | . | . | TRBV29-1 | CSVSSGANVLTF | TGCAGCGTTAGCTCTGGGGCCAACGTCCTGACTTTC
TRBJ2-7 | few | . | TRBV10-2 | CASSPQGASYEQYF | TGCGCCAGCTCTCCCCAGGGAGCTTCCTACGAGCAGTACTTC
TRBJ2-5 | many | . | TRBV12-3/TRBV12-4 | CASSLPGKETQYF | TGTGCCAGCAGTTTGCCAGGAAAAGAGACCCAGTACTTC
TRBJ2-3 | many | . | TRBV5-1 | CASSAWTTGTDTQYF | TGCGCCAGCAGCGCGTGGACCACTGGCACAGATACGCAGTATTTT
TRBJ2-3 | many | . | TRBV7-3 | CASSYQGWDTQYF | TGTGCCAGCAGTTACCAGGGGTGGGATACGCAGTATTTT
TRBJ2-1 | . | . | TRBV15 | CATSRVNDEQFF | TGTGCCACCAGCAGAGTAAACGATGAGCAGTTCTTC
TRBJ2-7 | many | TRBD1 | TRBV30 | CASDRGISSYEQYF | TGTGCCTCGGACAGGGGTATTAGCTCCTACGAGCAGTACTTC
TRBJ2-1 | . | . | TRBV5-4 | CASSFGTHGYNEQFF | TGTGCCAGCAGCTTCGGGACTCATGGGTACAATGAGCAGTTCTTC
TRBJ2-5 | many | . | TRBV24-1 | CATSDRGQGGSETQYF | TGTGCCACCAGTGATCGCGGTCAGGGTGGTAGCGAGACCCAGTACTTC
TRBJ2-5 | many | . | TRBV18 | CASSPRYQETQYF | TGTGCCAGCTCACCCCGGTACCAAGAGACCCAGTACTTC
TRBJ1-2 | many | . | TRBV29-1 | CSAEGGSLNYGYTF | TGCAGCGCTGAGGGGGGGAGCCTGAACTATGGCTACACCTTC
TRBJ2-2 | . | . | TRBV20-1 | CSAQRRGAGNGELFF | TGCAGTGCTCAGCGGAGGGGCGCGGGTAACGGGGAGCTGTTTTTT
TRBJ2-1 | many | TRBD2 | TRBV2 | CASSDSSGRPYNEQFF | TGTGCCAGCAGTGACTCTAGCGGGAGGCCCTACAATGAGCAGTTCTTC
TRBJ1-2 | many | . | TRBV29-1 | CSVPLGEASYGYTF | TGCAGCGTGCCCCTCGGGGAGGCGAGCTATGGCTACACCTTC
TRBJ1-1 | many | . | TRBV6-1 | CASSSVDTLTEAFF | TGTGCCAGCAGCTCCGTTGACACACTCACTGAAGCTTTCTTT
TRBJ2-5 | . | TRBD1 | TRBV7-2 | CASSLRDSPAPETQYF | TGTGCCAGCAGCCTAAGGGACAGTCCAGCCCCGGAGACCCAGTACTTC
TRBJ1-5 | many | TRBD1 | TRBV2 | CASSEALWTGQNQPQHF | TGTGCCAGCAGTGAAGCGCTCTGGACAGGTCAAAATCAGCCCCAGCATTTT
TRBJ2-5 | many | TRBD2 | TRBV27 | CASSAGGTETQYF | TGTGCCAGCAGCGCGGGAGGTACAGAGACCCAGTACTTC
TRBJ2-7 | many | TRBD1 | TRBV6-1 | CASSRDRVSEQYF | TGTGCCAGCAGCCGGGACAGGGTCAGCGAGCAGTACTTC
TRBJ2-1 | . | . | TRBV15 | CATSRDREQFF | TGTGCCACCAGCAGAGATCGGGAGCAGTTCTTC
TRBJ2-3 | many | . | TRBV20-1 | CSARASTNTDTQYF | TGCAGTGCTAGGGCCTCGACTAACACAGATACGCAGTATTTT
TRBJ2-3 | many | . | TRBV7-3 | CASSLGGGGSTDTQYF | TGTGCCAGCAGCCTGGGGGGGGGCGGGAGCACAGATACGCAGTATTTT
TRBJ2-3 | many | . | TRBV3-1 | CASSQAGGDTQYF | TGTGCCAGCAGCCAAGCTGGAGGAGATACGCAGTATTTT
TRBJ1-2 | many | . | TRBV11-3 | CASSPRTFYGYTF | TGTGCCAGCAGCCCGCGGACCTTCTATGGCTACACCTTC
TRBJ2-7 | many | . | TRBV5-1 | CASSLSGLEQYF | TGTGCCAGCAGTTTATCAGGGCTTGAGCAGTACTTC
TRBJ1-3 | . | . | TRBV6-2/TRBV6-3 | CASSAPHSGNTIYF | TGTGCCAGCAGTGCGCCGCACTCTGGAAACACCATATATTTT
TRBJ2-3 | many | TRBD2 | TRBV7-3 | CASSPRLAGGPQYF | TGTGCCAGCAGCCCCCGACTAGCGGGAGGTCCGCAGTATTTT
TRBJ2-3 | many | . | TRBV7-9 | CASSRAGQFTDTQYF | TGTGCCAGCAGCCGCGCGGGACAATTCACAGATACGCAGTATTTT
TRBJ1-5 | . | . | TRBV12-3/TRBV12-4 | CASTGGSTGQPQHF | TGTGCCAGCACGGGGGGCTCCACGGGGCAGCCCCAGCATTTT
TRBJ2-7 | many | TRBD2 | TRBV7-9 | CASSFIAGGSYEQYF | TGTGCCAGCAGCTTTATAGCGGGAGGCTCCTACGAGCAGTACTTC
TRBJ2-3 | many | TRBD2 | TRBV7-3 | CASSLAGAGDTQYF | TGTGCCAGCAGCTTGGCGGGAGCGGGGGATACGCAGTATTTT
TRBJ1-2 | many | TRBD1 | TRBV6-5 | CASSYSTGEVRGYTF | TGTGCCAGCAGTTACTCGACAGGGGAAGTTCGGGGCTACACCTTC
TRBJ2-7 | many | TRBD2 | TRBV11-2 | CASSLRPPGLADYEQYF | TGTGCCAGCAGCTTACGGCCACCGGGACTAGCGGACTACGAGCAGTACTTC
TRBJ2-1 | many | . | TRBV20-1 | CSASQERMINEQFF | TGCAGTGCCTCGCAGGAGCGGATGATCAATGAGCAGTTCTTC
TRBJ2-6 | many | . | TRBV28 | CASSLGLSGANVLTF | TGTGCCAGCAGTTTAGGACTCTCTGGGGCCAACGTCCTGACTTTC
TRBJ2-3 | many | TRBD2 | TRBV12-3/TRBV12-4 | CASRRLAGLRDTQYF | TGTGCCAGCAGAAGACTAGCGGGACTCAGAGATACGCAGTATTTT
TRBJ2-1 | . | . | TRBV29-1 | CSVGRGGDINEQFF | TGCAGCGTTGGACGGGGAGGAGATATCAATGAGCAGTTCTTC
TRBJ1-5 | many | . | TRBV7-9 | CASSSTGAGGNQPQHF | TGTGCCAGCAGCTCTACGGGGGCGGGAGGCAATCAGCCCCAGCATTTT
TRBJ1-4 | few | . | TRBV5-1 | CASSPMAGAEKLFF | TGCGCCAGCAGCCCGATGGCGGGGGCGGAAAAACTGTTTTTT
TRBJ1-5 | . | . | TRBV20-1 | CSAPHPGVWVQPRHF | TGCAGTGCCCCTCACCCGGGGGTTTGGGTACAGCCCCGGCATTTT
TRBJ2-5 | . | TRBD2 | TRBV29-1 | CSVDRLAEGLQETQYF | TGCAGCGTTGACCGACTAGCGGAGGGACTCCAAGAGACCCAGTACTTC
TRBJ2-4 | many | TRBD2 | TRBV27 | CASSARTSVGAKNIQYF | TGTGCCAGCAGTGCCCGGACTAGTGTCGGAGCCAAAAACATTCAGTACTTC
TRBJ2-2 | many | . | TRBV3-1 | CASSQAGRKTGELFF | TGTGCCAGCAGCCAGGCCGGGAGAAAAACCGGGGAGCTGTTTTTT
TRBJ2-6 | many | TRBD1 | TRBV6-5 | CASSSRLGDRGTGANVLTF | TGTGCCAGCAGTTCCCGACTCGGGGACAGGGGGACTGGGGCCAACGTCCTGACTTTC
TRBJ2-7 | many | TRBD2 | TRBV20-1 | CSARNRLAGGSYEQYF | TGCAGTGCCCGAAACCGACTAGCGGGAGGGTCCTACGAGCAGTACTTC
TRBJ2-1 | many | TRBD2 | TRBV20-1 | CSARPSGRKYNEQFF | TGCAGTGCTAGGCCCAGCGGGAGGAAATACAATGAGCAGTTCTTC
TRBJ2-7 | . | TRBD1 | TRBV27 | CASSRTGVSYEQHF | TGTGCCAGCAGCCGGACAGGAGTCTCCTACGAGCAGCACTTC
TRBJ2-7 | few | . | TRBV6-2/TRBV6-3 | CASDSSYEQYF | TGTGCCTCGGACAGCTCCTACGAGCAGTACTTC
TRBJ2-7 | . | . | TRBV27 | CASRWTATYEQYF | TGTGCCAGCAGATGGACAGCTACCTACGAGCAGTACTTC
TRBJ2-7 | few | . | TRBV5-4 | CASSSPGTTGYF | TGTGCCAGCAGTTCCCCCGGGACCACCGGGTACTTC
TRBJ1-2 | few | . | TRBV4-1 | CASSRDPGTNYGYTF | TGCGCCAGCAGCCGGGACCCTGGGACTAACTATGGCTACACCTTC
TRBJ1-1 | few | . | TRBV29-1 | CSVPLSGVSEAFF | TGCAGCGTGCCCCTCTCAGGGGTGTCTGAAGCTTTCTTT
TRBJ2-5 | few | . | TRBV7-8 | CASSANWVSETQYF | TGTGCCAGCAGCGCGAATTGGGTGTCGGAGACCCAGTACTTC
TRBJ2-7 | few | . | TRBV6-9 | CASSSERTRSYNEQYF | TGTGCCAGCAGTTCAGAGCGGACCCGCTCCTACAATGAGCAGTACTTC
TRBJ1-6 | . | . | TRBV20-1 | CSAPPPGRSNSPLHF | TGCAGTGCGCCGCCCCCCGGGCGGTCCAATTCACCCCTCCACTTT
TRBJ2-7 | . | . | TRBV24-1 | CATLRAESYEQYF | TGTGCCACTCTCCGGGCCGAGTCTTACGAGCAGTACTTC
TRBJ2-3 | many | TRBD2 | TRBV12-3/TRBV12-4 | CASRQTSGSYTQYF | TGTGCCAGCAGGCAGACTAGCGGGAGTTATACGCAGTATTTT
TRBJ2-3 | many | TRBD2 | TRBV5-8 | CASSLLVWTSRRSDTQYF | TGTGCCAGCAGCTTGTTGGTGTGGACTAGTCGGCGGTCAGATACGCAGTATTTT